This T cell receptor beta chain was retrieved from a study of PD-1 blockade in classical Hodgkin lymphoma. The study's findings and limits: Reports described newly diagnosed patients as having lower baseline TCR diversity than healthy donors. Those starting nivolumab under 1 year post-ASCT were excluded. Diversity in CD4+ TCRs, unlike that measured in CD8+ TCRs, had risen significantly by C4D1.

CDR3 size: 15 residues. Trimming pared 6 bases from V and 0 bases from J, leaving 9 bases between. Germline V gene data show CDR1 as MNHNS and CDR2 as SASEGT. Details on this clone: The antigen remains undetermined.

The assay was immunoSEQ multiplex PCR, and TCRdb's table has in-frame clones only and misses some. The table records about 93,000 clones, about 77% of them present only once. Time point specified: cycle 4 day 1 (C4D1), after more than five weeks of nivolumab. Brentuximab vedotin exposure varied, and every patient relapsed after autologous stem cell transplantation. This TCR was recovered from a human donor with classical Hodgkin lymphoma. The material was peripheral blood mononuclear cells (PBMCs), obtained before the fourth cycle of nivolumab. The chain has TRBV6-1 and TRBJ1-6, with D perhaps matching TRBD1 (5 bases). The chain's CDR3 is CASSPGSSYNSPLHF. CDR3 sequence (DNA): TGTGCCAGCAGCCCAGGGAGCTCCTATAATTCACCCCTCCACTTT.